This T cell receptor beta chain originates from a study of post-analysis software for immune sequencing data. Study at large: Relapsing-remitting, secondary progressive and progressive-relapsing courses of multiple sclerosis were included. Study results and caveats: Five TRBV segments, including TRBV5-6, TRBV5-1 and TRBV20-1, were more frequent in patients than controls. Significantly lower normalized Chao1 diversity was seen in multiple sclerosis patients than in controls. By F measure, strong co-clustering occurred among samples prepared in the same batch.

Unique molecular identifiers featured in each of the TCR beta cDNA libraries. When 1 to 10 million T cells were used, they gave roughly 500,000 cDNA molecules. TCRdb reanalysed the PCR reads using MiXCR and keeps one entry per CDR3 protein. The table shows under 650,000 distinct CDR3 sequences, with around 40% occurring only once. Trimming removed 0 bases at V and 11 bases at J, with 10 bases between. Germline V lookup: CDR1 DFQATT, CDR2 SNEGSKA (reference sequence). This CDR3 has 11 amino acids. This clonotype appeared a single time. No antigen is known for it. The sample comprised blood. This receptor was taken from a girl aged 5-17 years with multiple sclerosis. V gene TRBV20-1 combines with J gene TRBJ1-1; maybe TRBD1 (5 bases). CDR3: CSARESWDAFF. CDR3 coding DNA: TGCAGTGCTAGAGAAAGTTGGGACGCTTTCTTT.